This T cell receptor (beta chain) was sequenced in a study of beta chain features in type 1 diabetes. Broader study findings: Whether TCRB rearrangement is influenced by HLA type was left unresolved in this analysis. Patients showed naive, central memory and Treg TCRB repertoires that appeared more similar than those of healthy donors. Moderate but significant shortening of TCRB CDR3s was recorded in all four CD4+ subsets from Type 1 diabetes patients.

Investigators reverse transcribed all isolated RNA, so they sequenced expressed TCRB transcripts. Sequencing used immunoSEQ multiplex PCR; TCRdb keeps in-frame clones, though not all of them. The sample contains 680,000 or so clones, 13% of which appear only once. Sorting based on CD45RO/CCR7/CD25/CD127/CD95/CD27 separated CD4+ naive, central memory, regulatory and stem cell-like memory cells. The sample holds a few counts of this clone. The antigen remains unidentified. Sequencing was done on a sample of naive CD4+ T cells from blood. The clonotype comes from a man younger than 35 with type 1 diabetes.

The CDR3 spells CASGHNSNQPQHF. The CDR3 nucleotides read TGTGCCTCGGGCCACAATAGCAATCAGCCCCAGCATTTT. The J gene is TRBJ1-5, the V gene TRBV30; no definite D call. Germline CDR1 and CDR2: GTSNPN and SVGIG (reference sequence). The CDR3 contains 13 residues. Trimming shortened V by 7 bases and J by 0 bases, and 10 bases separated the two germline ends.